This is a list of T cell receptor beta chains from one sample in a study of shared clonotypes between healthy human individuals. The protocol was immunoSEQ multiplex PCR, while the TCRdb copy is restricted to in-frame clones and leaves out a portion. Seen here are millions of clones, around 95% observed once, and the top ten hold 0.1% to 0.15%. Sequencing used naive CD4+ T cells sorted from blood. These receptors were obtained from a man younger than 30 in good health. Both conserved end residues are part of each CDR3. The D gene is left open where the match is weak.

-,TRBJ1-2,TRBV6-5,CASSPPEGLGGYTF
-,TRBJ1-1,TRBV28,CASSPWGLNTEAFF
-,TRBJ2-7,TRBV11-1,CASSRGTYEQYF
TRBD2,TRBJ2-5,TRBV10-3,CAISELAGGEETQYF
TRBD1,TRBJ2-7,TRBV6-1,CASSPDRETYEQYF
-,TRBJ1-4,TRBV5-1,CASSLAGAGREKLFF
TRBD2,TRBJ2-7,TRBV10-3,CAISESVAGGDEQYF
-,TRBJ2-1,TRBV5-1,CASSPVVSSYNEQFF
-,TRBJ1-5,TRBV5-6,CASSSGQSNQPQHF
-,TRBJ1-2,TRBV25-1,CASSEFGQDYGYTF
TRBD1,TRBJ2-3,TRBV9,CASSEDRGDTDTQYF
-,TRBJ1-5,TRBV7-2,CASSLEAAVSNQPQHF
TRBD1,TRBJ2-5,TRBV28,CASSSGQGRETQYF
-,TRBJ1-2,TRBV6-1,CASSEGGWYGYTF
TRBD2,TRBJ2-1,TRBV7-9,CAGTPREREDKSSYNEQFF
-,TRBJ2-3,TRBV7-9,CASSLALGATDTQYF
-,TRBJ1-1,TRBV18,CASSPKGQGTEAFF
TRBD1,TRBJ2-7,TRBV5-1,CASSSGTATYEQYF
-,TRBJ2-7,TRBV18,CASSPPDGGYEQYF
-,TRBJ1-5,TRBV27,CASSLDKGNQPQHF
-,TRBJ1-2,TRBV5-8,CASTLFGDRGYTF
-,TRBJ2-7,TRBV5-1,CASSFGVTYEQYF
-,TRBJ1-4,TRBV7-9,CASSLLGGANEKLFF
-,TRBJ2-5,TRBV30,CAWSGAATQYF